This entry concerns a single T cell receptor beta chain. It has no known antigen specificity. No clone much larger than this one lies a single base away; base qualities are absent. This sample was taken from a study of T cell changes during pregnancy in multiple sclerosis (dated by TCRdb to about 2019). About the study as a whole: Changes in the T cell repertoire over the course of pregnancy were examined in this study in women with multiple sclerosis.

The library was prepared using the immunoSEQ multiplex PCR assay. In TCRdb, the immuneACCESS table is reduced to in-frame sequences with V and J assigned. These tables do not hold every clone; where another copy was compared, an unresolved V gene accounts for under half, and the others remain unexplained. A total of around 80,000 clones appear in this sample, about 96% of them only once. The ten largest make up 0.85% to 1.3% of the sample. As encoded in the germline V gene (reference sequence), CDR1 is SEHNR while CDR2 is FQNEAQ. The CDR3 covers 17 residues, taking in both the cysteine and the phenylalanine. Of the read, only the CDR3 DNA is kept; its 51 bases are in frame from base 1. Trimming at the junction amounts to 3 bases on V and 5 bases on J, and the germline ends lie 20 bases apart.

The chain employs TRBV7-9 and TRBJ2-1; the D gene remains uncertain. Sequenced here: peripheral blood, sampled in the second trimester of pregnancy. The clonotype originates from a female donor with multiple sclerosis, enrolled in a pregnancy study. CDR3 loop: CASSFSVSLSIHNEQFF. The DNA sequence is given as TGTGCCAGCAGCTTTTCGGTTTCTCTTAGTATCCACAATGAGCAGTTCTTC.